This T cell receptor (beta chain) was documented in a study of shared clonotypes between healthy human individuals. Study-level results: Against clonotypes common to all four donors, non-shared ones had lower generation probabilities.

The repertoire was sequenced with immunoSEQ multiplex PCR; TCRdb's copy has only in-frame clones and lacks some. Of approximately 1.5 million clones in the sample, approximately 98.5% were seen once. The CDR3 is made up of 16 amino acids. Germline V lookup: CDR1 SNHLY, CDR2 FYNNEI. V lost 7 bases to trimming and J lost 1 base; unmatched junction nucleotides: 12. About this clone itself: Its antigen is as yet unknown.

The sequence was collected from a man aged 25 to 40 in good health. Input material: naive CD4+ T cells sorted from blood. The subset here: CD45RA+ positively selected. The chain joins TRBV2 to TRBJ2-7, with TRBD2 matching 8 bases. CDR3 nucleotide sequence: TGTGCCAGCACCGGGGCAGCGGGAGTAGGATCCTACGAGCAGTACTTC. As protein: CASTGAAGVGSYEQYF. The full variable domain, rest sourced from reference TRBV2 and TRBJ2-7, is EPEVTQTPSHQVTQMGQEVILRCVPISNHLYFYWYRQILGQKVEFLVSFYNNEISEKSEIFDDQFSVERPDGSNFTLKIRSTKLEDSAMYFCASTGAAGVGSYEQYFGPGTRLTVT.